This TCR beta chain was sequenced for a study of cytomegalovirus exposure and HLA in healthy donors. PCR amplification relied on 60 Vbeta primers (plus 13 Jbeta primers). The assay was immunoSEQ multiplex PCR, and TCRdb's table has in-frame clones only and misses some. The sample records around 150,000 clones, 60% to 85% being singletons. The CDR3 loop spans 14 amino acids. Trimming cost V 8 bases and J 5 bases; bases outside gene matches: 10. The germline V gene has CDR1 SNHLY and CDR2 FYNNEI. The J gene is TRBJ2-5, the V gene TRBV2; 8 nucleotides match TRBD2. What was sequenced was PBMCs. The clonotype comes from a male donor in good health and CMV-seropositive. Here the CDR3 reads CASFLGGGGETQYF. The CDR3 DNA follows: TGTGCCAGCTTCCTCGGGGGGGGCGGGGAGACCCAGTACTTC.